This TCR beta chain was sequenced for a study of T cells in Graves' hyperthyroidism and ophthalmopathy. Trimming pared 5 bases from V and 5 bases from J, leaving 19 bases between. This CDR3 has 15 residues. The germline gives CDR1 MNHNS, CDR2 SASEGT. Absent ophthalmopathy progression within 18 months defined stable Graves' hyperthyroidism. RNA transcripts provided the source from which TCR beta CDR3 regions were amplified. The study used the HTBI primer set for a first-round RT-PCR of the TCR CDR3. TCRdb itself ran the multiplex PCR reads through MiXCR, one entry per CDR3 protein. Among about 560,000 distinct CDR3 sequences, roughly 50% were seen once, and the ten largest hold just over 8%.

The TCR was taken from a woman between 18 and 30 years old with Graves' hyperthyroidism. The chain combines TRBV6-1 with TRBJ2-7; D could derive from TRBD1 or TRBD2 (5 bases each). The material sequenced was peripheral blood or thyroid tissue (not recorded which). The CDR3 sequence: CASSTRDPREHEQYF. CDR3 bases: TGTGCCAGCAGTACCCGGGACCCGAGAGAGCACGAGCAGTACTTC.